These 28 T cell receptor beta chains came from one sample sequenced in a study of T cells after yellow fever vaccination (dated by TCRdb to between 2017 and 2020). Read against the paper, the sample's treatment or condition label means: live attenuated yellow fever vaccine strain. Library preparation used 5' RACE. The run used an Illumina HiSeq 2500. The public reads were run again by TCRdb, first through fastp at Q25 and then through MiXCR, and only productive beta chains were kept. Each CDR3 protein appears once, grouped with its most common genes and DNA. Across this sample there are roughly 160,000 distinct CDR3 sequences, with approximately 6.8% seen only once. Approximately 2.4% of the sample is taken by the ten largest. The sequencing here drew on CD4+ T cells sorted from PBMCs, taken 5 to 6 days after the first yellow fever vaccination. Every receptor here comes from a man aged 18 to 30 who received the YFV17D yellow fever vaccine.

This clonotype was recorded a few times. V and J are TRBV5-1 and TRBJ2-5; D may be TRBD1 (6 bases). CDR3 length: 16 amino acids. Germline V gives CDR1 SGHRS, CDR2 YFSETQ. The ends were cut back, 2 bases at V and 1 base at J, with 15 bases in the middle. CDR3 in amino acids: CASSLTGSGFQETQYF. The CDR3 nucleotides read TGCGCCAGCAGCTTAACAGGGAGCGGTTTCCAAGAGACCCAGTACTTC.

This clonotype appeared many times. The chain employs TRBV6-1 and TRBJ1-2; the D is unclear. The germline gives CDR1 MNHNS, CDR2 SASEGT. Between the trimmed V and J ends, which lost 1 base and 0 bases, there was a span of 6 bases. This CDR3 has 14 residues. In DNA form, the CDR3 reads TGTGCCAGCAGTGAAGGTGGCACTAACTATGGCTACACCTTC. Protein product: CASSEGGTNYGYTF.

This clonotype has at least ten counts. The V and J genes are TRBV6-2 or TRBV6-3 and TRBJ2-2; 7 bases line up with TRBD2. This CDR3 spans 13 amino acids. Germline lookup yields CDR1 MNHEY and CDR2 SVGEGT. The trim removed 5 bases at V and 8 bases at J, leaving 5 bases unmatched. The CDR3 sequence is CASSRTRSGELFF. In DNA form, the CDR3 reads TGTGCCAGCAGTCGGACTAGATCGGGGGAGCTGTTTTTT.

V usage is TRBV6-2 or TRBV6-3 and J usage is TRBJ1-6; 11 bases are shared with TRBD1. The J segment lost 9 bases and the V segment lost 2 bases, leaving 3 bases of the junction unmatched. Germline CDR1 is MNHEY and CDR2 is SVGEGT. This CDR3 is 15 amino acids long. This CDR3 reads CASSYGTGGISPLHF. CDR3 sequence (DNA): TGTGCCAGCAGTTACGGGACAGGGGGGATTTCACCCCTCCACTTT.

In this sample, this clonotype turned up many times. V usage is TRBV20-1 and J usage is TRBJ2-1; D not certain. The V end lost 4 bases, the J end lost 6 bases, and 4 bases lay between the germline ends. The CDR3 covers 10 residues. Germline lookup yields CDR1 DFQATT and CDR2 SNEGSKA (reference sequence). The CDR3 here is CSATSNEQFF. The CDR3 nucleotides are TGCAGTGCTACGAGCAATGAGCAGTTCTTC.

The J gene is TRBJ2-1, the V gene TRBV6-2 or TRBV6-3; TRBD2 matches at 8 bases. This CDR3 comprises 14 residues. The germline gives CDR1 MNHEY, CDR2 SVGEGT. V dropped 7 bases and J dropped 4; count of bases not matched to a gene: 6. CDR3 DNA: TGTGCCAGCACAGCGCGGGGGGATTACAATGAGCAGTTCTTC. Protein: CASTARGDYNEQFF.

This clonotype showed up just a few times. This chain links TRBV4-3 with TRBJ1-5, with D possibly TRBD1 on 6 matching bases. The CDR3 totals 14 residues. Germline values: CDR1 LGHNA, CDR2 YSLEER. The V end was cut by 4 bases, the J end by 8 bases, with 15 bases between. The DNA of the CDR3 is TGCGCCAGCAGCCCACAGAGGGAGGGGGAGCCCCAGCATTTT. Its protein is CASSPQREGEPQHF.

Only a few counts were recorded for this clonotype. The chain joins TRBV20-1 to TRBJ2-3; 14 positions agree with TRBD2. The CDR3 is made up of 16 amino acids. Germline loops: CDR1 DFQATT, CDR2 SNEGSKA (reference sequence). V gave up 4 bases and J gave up 4 bases; unmatched junction bases: 7. In DNA form, the CDR3 reads TGCAGTGCTACCCGACTAGCGGGGGGGCTACCAGATACGCAGTATTTT. It codes for CSATRLAGGLPDTQYF.

J is TRBJ2-7 and V is TRBV11-2, with 9 bases that match TRBD2. The CDR3 is 15 residues long. CDR1 SGHAT and CDR2 FQNNGV come from the germline V gene. V shed 4 bases, J shed 6 bases, and the junction held 10 bases outside the gene matches. CDR3 in amino acids: CASSSLRGGPSEQYV. The DNA of the CDR3 is TGTGCCAGCAGCTCCCTGCGGGGGGGGCCTTCCGAGCAGTACGTC.

This clonotype was counted at least ten times. The V gene is TRBV7-9, the J gene TRBJ2-7; D might be TRBD1 (6 bases). Looked up from germline, CDR1 is SEHNR and CDR2 is FQNEAQ (reference sequence). CDR3 length: 13 amino acids. Trimming stripped 5 bases from V and 3 bases from J, with 11 bases between. The CDR3 sequence is CASSRTGIYEQYV. CDR3 DNA: TGTGCCAGCAGCCGAACAGGGATCTACGAGCAGTACGTC.

This clonotype was counted only a few times. J is TRBJ1-6 and V is TRBV27, with a weak D call TRBD1 (6 bases). V dropped 4 bases and J dropped 7 bases, with 11 bases sitting between them. Germline V gives CDR1 MNHEY, CDR2 SMNVEV (reference sequence). The CDR3 extends over 14 amino acids. CDR3 region: CASSYDRPNSPLHF. CDR3 bases: TGTGCCAGCAGTTACGACAGGCCCAATTCACCCCTCCACTTT.

This clonotype was picked up many times. The chain employs TRBV18 and TRBJ2-5; D is ambiguous. With 2 bases removed from V and 4 bases from J, the gap between germline ends came to 11 bases. CDR1 is KGHSH, CDR2 LQKENI, per germline. This CDR3 comprises 14 residues. CDR3 amino acids: CASSPMAVVETQYF. In DNA form, the CDR3 reads TGTGCCAGCTCACCAATGGCAGTAGTAGAGACCCAGTACTTC.

This clonotype has ten or more counts. The V call is TRBV4-3, the J call TRBJ2-1, with 8 bases aligning to TRBD2. J lost 0 bases, V lost 3 bases, and 7 bases had no gene match. CDR3 size: 17 residues. Germline loops: CDR1 LGHNA, CDR2 YSLEER. The CDR3 spells CASSQEAGGSSYNEQFF. The CDR3 DNA is TGCGCCAGCAGCCAGGAGGCGGGGGGCAGCTCCTACAATGAGCAGTTCTTC.

This clonotype appeared many times. V usage is TRBV7-2 and J usage is TRBJ1-1; 8 bases are shared with TRBD1. There are 21 residues in the CDR3. The J segment lost 4 bases and the V segment lost 5 bases, leaving 27 bases of the junction unmatched. CDR1 SGHTA and CDR2 FQGNSA come from the germline V gene. The CDR3 loop reads CASSPRGMISDRGSIGTEAFF. In DNA, the CDR3 is TGTGCCAGCAGCCCCCGTGGCATGATCAGCGACAGGGGCAGTATCGGCACTGAAGCTTTCTTT.

This clonotype was counted at least ten times. The V call is TRBV12-3 or TRBV12-4, the J call TRBJ2-7; D is possibly TRBD1 (5 bases). V lost 2 bases and J lost 4, with 6 bases in between. The CDR3 sequence is 12 residues long. DNA of the CDR3: TGTGCCAGCAGTTTACAGGGTTACGAGCAGTACGTC. Translating it yields CASSLQGYEQYV.

This clonotype was observed many times. This chain connects TRBV7-2 to TRBJ1-5; D possibly corresponds to TRBD1 (5 bases). Germline V gene sequence: CDR1 SGHTA, CDR2 FQGNSA. V was cut by 5 bases and J by 2 bases, with 16 bases left in between. The length of the CDR3 is 16 residues. CDR3 DNA sequence: TGTGCCAGCAGCCCCTGGGGGATAGAAGGCAATCAGCCCCAGCATTTT. Translation gives CASSPWGIEGNQPQHF.

There are many counts of this clonotype. The rearrangement joins TRBV9 to TRBJ2-1; the D gene is possibly TRBD1 (5 bases). V was shortened by 4 bases and J by 8 bases, with 22 bases between the two germline ends. The CDR3 sequence is 16 residues long. Germline values: CDR1 SGDLS, CDR2 YYNGEE. CDR3 nucleotides: TGTGCCAGCAGCAGTAGGAAAGGGGTAGGCTCGGATGAGCAGTTCTTC. Protein: CASSSRKGVGSDEQFF.

Many counts were recorded for this clonotype. The chain links TRBV20-1 to TRBJ2-3; 10 bases are a match to TRBD2. Germline V gene sequence: CDR1 DFQATT, CDR2 SNEGSKA (reference sequence). V trimming: 6 bases; J trimming: 0 bases; junction bases outside the gene matches: 6. The CDR3 spans 15 residues. DNA for the CDR3: TGCAGTGCCATTAGCGGGGGGACTAGCACAGATACGCAGTATTTT. The encoded protein is CSAISGGTSTDTQYF.

In this sample, this clonotype turned up a few times. The J gene is TRBJ2-7, the V gene TRBV5-1, with D possibly TRBD1 on 6 matching bases. Germline lookup yields CDR1 SGHRS and CDR2 YFSETQ. This CDR3 region has 14 residues. Trimming shortened V by 5 bases and J by 4 bases, and 16 bases separated the two germline ends. CDR3 amino acids: CASRWGAGEYEQYF. The CDR3 DNA reads TGCGCCAGCAGGTGGGGCGCAGGGGAGTACGAGCAGTACTTC.

The CDR3 loop reads CASSATHRGGYTF. CDR3 sequence (DNA): TGTGCCAGCAGCGCGACTCACAGGGGTGGCTACACCTTC. The chain combines TRBV7-2 with TRBJ1-2, with 7 nucleotides matching TRBD1. In germline, CDR1 is SGHTA, CDR2 FQGNSA. After removal of 5 bases from V and 7 bases from J, the junction contained 7 bases not matched to a gene. The CDR3 covers 13 residues.

This clonotype has a count of ten or more. The chain combines TRBV2 with TRBJ2-1; D is ambiguous. V gave up 7 bases and J gave up 0 bases, with 16 bases separating them. CDR3 length: 16 residues. Per germline, CDR1 SNHLY and CDR2 FYNNEI. The CDR3 loop is CASKGMTASSYNEQFF. CDR3 nucleotide sequence: TGTGCCAGCAAAGGAATGACCGCGAGCTCCTACAATGAGCAGTTCTTC.

This clonotype has a handful of counts. The chain couples TRBV5-1 to TRBJ1-2; D perhaps matches TRBD1 (5 bases). Trimming removed 0 bases from V and 6 bases from J, with 12 bases in between. Germline CDR1 reads SGHRS; CDR2 reads YFSETQ. The CDR3 totals 14 residues. The chain's CDR3 is CASSLAGPSDGYTF. The DNA of the CDR3 is TGCGCCAGCAGCTTGGCGGGGCCCTCCGATGGCTACACCTTC.

This clonotype was seen at least ten times. This rearrangement joins TRBV7-3 to TRBJ2-3; D uncertain. This CDR3 has 11 residues. Germline V gene lookup returns CDR1 SGHTA and CDR2 FQGTGA. V lost 5 bases and J lost 6, with 6 bases in between. CDR3 nucleotides: TGTGCCAGCAGCAACGGGGATACGCAGTATTTT. Translating it yields CASSNGDTQYF.

This chain uses TRBV28 with TRBJ2-3; D uncertain. This CDR3 has 13 residues. V was clipped by 1 base and J by 2 bases, with 4 bases between them. CDR1 is MDHEN and CDR2 is SYDVKM in the germline V gene. The CDR3 DNA is TGTGCCAGCAGTTTATACGCCACAGATACGCAGTATTTT. It translates to CASSLYATDTQYF.

J is TRBJ1-3 and V is TRBV7-6; perhaps TRBD1 as D (6 bases). Trimming stripped 4 bases from V and 2 bases from J, with 12 bases between. CDR3 size: 15 residues. In germline, CDR1 is SGHVS, CDR2 FNYEAQ. CDR3 sequence (DNA): TGTGCCAGCAGCTCCCTCCGGGGGCCTGGAAACACCATATATTTT. Residues: CASSSLRGPGNTIYF.

This clonotype was picked up many times. The chain uses TRBV4-1 and TRBJ2-3, with 8 nucleotides matching TRBD2. Germline assignment: CDR1 MGHRA and CDR2 YSYEKL. V was clipped by 0 bases and J by 4 bases; unmatched bases: 9. CDR3 length: 17 amino acids. This chain's CDR3 is CASSQDKWRGVADTQYF. CDR3 coding DNA: TGCGCCAGCAGCCAAGATAAGTGGCGGGGGGTGGCAGATACGCAGTATTTT.

This clonotype has only a few counts. The rearrangement joins TRBV10-3 to TRBJ2-1; weak D call: TRBD2 (6 bases). This CDR3 comprises 16 residues. Germline CDR1 and CDR2: ENHRY and SYGVKD. Trimming pared 0 bases from V and 9 bases from J, leaving 18 bases between. The CDR3 protein is CAISESGRSPVGEQFF. CDR3 coding DNA: TGTGCCATCAGTGAGTCAGGGAGGTCCCCTGTGGGTGAGCAGTTCTTC.

This clonotype appeared many times. This chain connects TRBV7-9 to TRBJ2-2; 7 nucleotides agree with TRBD2. Trimming cost V 5 bases and J 0 bases; bases outside gene matches: 3. This CDR3 has 15 amino acids. Germline V lookup: CDR1 SEHNR, CDR2 FQNEAQ (reference sequence). The CDR3 here is CASSRLAANTGELFF. In nucleotides, the CDR3 is TGTGCCAGCAGCCGACTAGCAGCGAACACCGGGGAGCTGTTTTTT.